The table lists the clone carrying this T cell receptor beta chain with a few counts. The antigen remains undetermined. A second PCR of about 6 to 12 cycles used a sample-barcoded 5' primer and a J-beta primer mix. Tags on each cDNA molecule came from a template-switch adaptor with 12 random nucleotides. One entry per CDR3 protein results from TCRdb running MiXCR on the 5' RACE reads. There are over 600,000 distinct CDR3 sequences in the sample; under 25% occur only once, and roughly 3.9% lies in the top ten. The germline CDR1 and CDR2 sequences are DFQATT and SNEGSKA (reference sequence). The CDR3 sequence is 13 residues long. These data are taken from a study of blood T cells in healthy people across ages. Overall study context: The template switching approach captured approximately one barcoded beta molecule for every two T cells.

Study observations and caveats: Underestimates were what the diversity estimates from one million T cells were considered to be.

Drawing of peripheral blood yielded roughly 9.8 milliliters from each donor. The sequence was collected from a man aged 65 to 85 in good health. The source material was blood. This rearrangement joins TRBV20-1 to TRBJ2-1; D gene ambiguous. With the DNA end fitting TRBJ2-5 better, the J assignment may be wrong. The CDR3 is CSARDREHETQYF. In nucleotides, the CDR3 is TGCAGTGCTAGGGATCGAGAGCACGAGACCCAGTACTTC.